The 6 T cell receptor beta chains reported below all come from one sample, sequenced in a study of T cells in Graves' hyperthyroidism and ophthalmopathy. There were TCR beta CDR3 regions amplified from RNA transcripts. The TCR CDR3 was amplified in a first-round RT-PCR using the HTBI primer set. TCRdb analysed the multiplex PCR reads with MiXCR anew, one entry per CDR3 protein. The table records under 250,000 distinct CDR3 sequences, about a sixth of them present only once. Specimen: blood. The origin of the receptors is a man aged 50 to 59 with Graves' hyperthyroidism.

This clonotype was seen only a few times. This chain's CDR3 is CASSRWGQQNEKLFF. Written as DNA, the CDR3 is TGTGCCAGCAGTAGGTGGGGACAGCAAAATGAAAAACTGTTTTTT. V usage is TRBV5-6 and J usage is TRBJ1-4; 7 nucleotides line up with TRBD1. The CDR3 length is 15 residues. V was pared by 5 bases and J by 5 bases, with 9 bases of the junction left unmatched. Germline CDR1 is SGHDT and CDR2 is YYEEEE.

This clonotype has ten or more counts. The V call is TRBV18, the J call TRBJ2-3, with 9 bases lining up with TRBD2. The junction had 2 bases not matched to a gene; V was cut back by 1 base and J by 0 bases. The CDR3 extends over 16 amino acids. Germline V gives CDR1 KGHSH, CDR2 LQKENI. CDR3 protein: CASSPLAGVSTDTQYF. The CDR3 bases are TGTGCCAGCTCACCACTAGCGGGGGTTAGCACAGATACGCAGTATTTT.

This clonotype was recorded at least ten times. This chain links TRBV20-1 with TRBJ2-2, with TRBD2 matching 9 bases. The CDR3 has 16 residues. J lost 4 bases, V lost 3 bases, and 9 bases had no gene match. The germline CDR1 and CDR2 sequences are DFQATT and SNEGSKA (reference sequence). The CDR3 loop reads CSASAGGPLATGELFF. DNA for the CDR3: TGCAGTGCTAGCGCGGGAGGGCCCTTGGCCACCGGGGAGCTGTTTTTT.

This clonotype came up many times. This sequence joins TRBV11-2 and TRBJ2-1, with no clear D. V was shortened by 5 bases and J by 2 bases, with 4 bases between the two germline ends. Germline V gives CDR1 SGHAT, CDR2 FQNNGV. This CDR3 has 12 amino acids. Here the CDR3 DNA reads TGTGCCAGCAGCCGAACCTACAATGAGCAGTTCTTC. Translating it yields CASSRTYNEQFF.

This clonotype was seen more than once but under ten times. The rearrangement links TRBV11-2 to TRBJ2-4; 9 positions agree with TRBD1. Germline trimming cut 5 bases from V and 7 bases from J; bases unmatched to any gene: 6. This CDR3 spans 14 amino acids. Germline loops: CDR1 SGHAT, CDR2 FQNNGV. CDR3 region: CASSPGTGHNIQYF. The CDR3 nucleotides read TGTGCCAGCAGCCCCGGGACAGGGCACAACATTCAGTACTTC.

At least ten counts were recorded for this clonotype. The rearrangement joins TRBV12-3 or TRBV12-4 to TRBJ2-7; D might be TRBD1 (6 bases). The CDR3 length is 14 residues. V was trimmed by 3 bases and J by 6 bases, leaving 15 bases between them. CDR3 bases: TGTGCCAGCAGTTTTCGAGGGGGAAGTTCCGAGCAGTACTTC. Its protein is CASSFRGGSSEQYF.